Presented here are 11 T cell receptor beta chains from one specimen sequenced in a study of cytomegalovirus exposure and HLA in healthy donors. The PCR had 60 Vbeta and 13 Jbeta primers. Sequencing was performed with immunoSEQ multiplex PCR; in TCRdb, only in-frame clones are kept and a portion is missing. The data contain around 120,000 clones, around 60% of them singletons. Sequencing was done on a sample of PBMCs. These TCRs come from a man in his thirties or forties in good health and CMV-seropositive.

This chain joins TRBV11-3 and TRBJ1-4, with 7 bases identical to TRBD1. Per the germline V gene, CDR1 is SGHNT and CDR2 is YENEEA. Trimming at V came to 5 bases and at J to 7 bases, leaving 10 bases not matched to a gene. This CDR3 has 15 amino acids. For the CDR3, the DNA is TGTGCCAGCAGCCTCCTTAGGTCAGGGGGTGAAAAACTGTTTTTT. It specifies CASSLLRSGGEKLFF. Based on the CDR3 plus reference TRBV11-3 and TRBJ1-4, the full variable domain is EAGVVQSPRYKIIEKKQPVAFWCNPISGHNTLYWYLQNLGQGPELLIRYENEEAVDDSQLPKDRFSAERLKGVDSTLKIQPAELGDSAVYLCASSLLRSGGEKLFFGSGTQLSVL.

This chain connects TRBV11-2 to TRBJ2-7; a weak D match, TRBD1 (6 bases). The length of the CDR3 is 13 residues. The V gene's germline CDR1 is SGHAT and CDR2 FQNNGV. Trimming shortened V by 8 bases and J by 5 bases, and 16 bases separated the two germline ends. This CDR3 is CASSFQGTHEQYF. The CDR3 DNA is TGTGCCAGCTCATTCCAGGGGACCCACGAGCAGTACTTC. Full variable domain (outside the CDR3, taken from reference TRBV11-2 and TRBJ2-7): EAGVAQSPRYKIIEKRQSVAFWCNPISGHATLYWYQQILGQGPKLLIQFQNNGVVDDSQLPKDRFSAERLKGVDSTLKIQPAKLEDSAVYLCASSFQGTHEQYFGPGTRLTVT.

The V gene is TRBV19, the J gene TRBJ2-1, with D perhaps TRBD2 (7 bases). Germline CDR1 is LNHDA and CDR2 is SQIVND (reference sequence). There are 12 residues in the CDR3. V dropped 7 bases and J dropped 10 bases, with 14 bases sitting between them. The chain's CDR3 is CASTLGGDEQFF. The CDR3, as DNA: TGTGCCAGTACCCTAGGGGGGGACGAGCAGTTCTTC.

The chain combines TRBV19 with TRBJ2-3; D is uncertain. V dropped 3 bases and J dropped 6 bases, with 7 bases sitting between them. This CDR3 spans 12 amino acids. In germline, CDR1 is LNHDA, CDR2 SQIVND (reference sequence). CDR3 nucleotide sequence: TGTGCCAGTAGTATCCTAGGTGATACGCAGTATTTT. As protein: CASSILGDTQYF.

This chain links TRBV19 with TRBJ1-6, with D possibly TRBD1 on 6 matching bases. Trimming removed 1 base from V and 4 bases from J, with 8 bases in between. Germline CDR1 reads LNHDA; CDR2 reads SQIVND (reference sequence). CDR3 length: 15 residues. The CDR3 region has the DNA TGTGCCAGTAGTATAGGGACAGAGTATAATTCACCCCTCCACTTT. It codes for CASSIGTEYNSPLHF.

V and J are TRBV2 and TRBJ2-1; perhaps TRBD2 as D (6 bases). Trimming left V 2 bases short and J 4 bases short, with 12 bases between. The CDR3 sequence is 15 residues long. CDR1 and CDR2 (germline): SNHLY, FYNNEI. The CDR3 nucleotides are TGTGCCAGCAGTGAACTCGGGACTGAGTACAATGAGCAGTTCTTC. Translated: CASSELGTEYNEQFF.

The chain joins TRBV18 to TRBJ2-5; 10 bases map to TRBD1. CDR3 length equals 16 residues. V shed 6 bases, J shed 2 bases, and the junction held 9 bases outside the gene matches. From germline, CDR1 is KGHSH and CDR2 LQKENI. CDR3 sequence reads: CASSLLTGGYQETQYF. The CDR3 nucleotides are TGTGCCAGCTCTCTACTGACAGGGGGCTATCAAGAGACCCAGTACTTC.

The count of this clone is one. V usage is TRBV2 and J usage is TRBJ1-1; D ambiguous. V shed 5 bases and J shed 3 bases, with 10 bases lying between them. The CDR3 is 13 amino acids. CDR1 SNHLY and CDR2 FYNNEI come from the germline V gene. The CDR3 nucleotides are TGTGCCAGCAGTCAGGATTGGGACACTGAAGCTTTCTTT. This codes for CASSQDWDTEAFF.

The count of this clone is one. CDR3 DNA sequence: TGCGCCAGCAGCTTGGACGGGACTCAGGTGGAAAAACTGTTTTTT. It encodes CASSLDGTQVEKLFF. The chain links TRBV5-1 to TRBJ1-4, with a possible D match to TRBD1 (5 bases). Germline loops: CDR1 SGHRS, CDR2 YFSETQ. There are 15 residues in the CDR3. The V and J ends lost 0 bases and 8 bases respectively, with 14 bases between them.

This chain links TRBV11-3 with TRBJ2-3; 7 positions agree with TRBD2. V gave up 1 base and J gave up 5 bases; unmatched junction bases: 3. This CDR3 contains 14 residues. The germline CDR1 and CDR2 sequences are SGHNT and YENEEA. The CDR3 bases are TGTGCCAGCAGCTTAGCGGGGGGAAAAGATACGCAGTATTTT. This translates into CASSLAGGKDTQYF.

A note on this clone: In the same sample, other DNA sequences code for this CDR3. The J gene is TRBJ1-4, the V gene TRBV19; maybe TRBD1 (5 bases). V dropped 5 bases and J dropped 3 bases, with 10 bases sitting between them. The CDR3 consists of 14 residues. Germline V CDR1 and CDR2: LNHDA, SQIVND (reference sequence). For the CDR3, the DNA is TGTGCCAGTAGTCTTCAGGGTCCTAATGAAAAACTGTTTTTT. Translated, it gives CASSLQGPNEKLFF. Supplemented by reference TRBV19 and TRBJ1-4, the full variable domain reads DGGITQSPKYLFRKEGQNVTLSCEQNLNHDAMYWYRQDPGQGLRLIYYSQIVNDFQKGDIAEGYSVSREKKESFPLTVTSAQKNPTAFYLCASSLQGPNEKLFFGSGTQLSVL.